This passage covers 5 T cell receptor beta chains from one sample sequenced in a study of low-dose radiotherapy and immunotherapy resistance in tumors. Time point given: after trial treatment. Treatment of the sample: LDRT plus nivolumab, ipilimumab, low-dose cyclophosphamide and aspirin (RACIN trial). First-strand cDNA used TRAV- and TRBV-specific primers, covering alpha and beta chains. The TCRs were subjected to amplification over approximately 20 PCR cycles employing a constant-region primer in conjunction with a V-primer adapter. TCRdb redid the calling of the reads with MiXCR, one entry per CDR3 protein. The data contain about 84,000 distinct CDR3 sequences, around 17% of them singletons. This sample comprised PBMCs, obtained after low-dose radiotherapy plus immunotherapy. Receptors were obtained from a male donor with prostate cancer.

There are many counts of this clonotype. The chain links TRBV14 to TRBJ2-7, with a tentative D call TRBD2 (5 bases). V lost 1 base and J 5 bases, leaving 15 bases between the germline ends. The CDR3 contains 15 residues. CDR1 SGHDN and CDR2 FVKESK come from the germline V gene. CDR3 DNA sequence: TGTGCCAGCAGCCAAGCTGGAGGAGTGAGCCACGAGCAGTACTTC. Its protein is CASSQAGGVSHEQYF.

V is TRBV10-3 and J is TRBJ1-1; 10 nucleotides line up with TRBD1. Germline-derived CDR1 and CDR2 are ENHRY and SYGVKD. The CDR3 is made up of 13 amino acids. Germline trimming cut 11 bases from V and 4 bases from J; bases unmatched to any gene: 7. The CDR3 DNA is TGTGCCGCAACAGGACAGGGGGGCACTGAAGCTTTCTTT. Its translation is CAATGQGGTEAFF.

Many counts were recorded for this clonotype. V is TRBV6-2 or TRBV6-3 and J is TRBJ1-1; a weak D match, TRBD1 (5 bases). CDR1 is MNHEY and CDR2 is SVGEGT in the germline V gene. The V end lost 6 bases, the J end lost 12 bases, and 23 bases lay between the germline ends. This CDR3 contains 14 residues. CDR3 in DNA: TGTGCCAGCAGAGCTGCCGGGACGCAGGGTTTAACTTTCTTT. This sequence encodes CASRAAGTQGLTFF.

This clonotype showed up many times. This chain joins TRBV7-9 and TRBJ2-7; 12 nucleotides align to TRBD1. The CDR3 consists of 18 residues. Trimming cost V 0 bases and J 5 bases; bases outside gene matches: 11. CDR1 and CDR2 from the germline V gene are SEHNR and FQNEAQ (reference sequence). In DNA form, the CDR3 reads TGTGCCAGCAGCTTAGCGCTAAGAGGGACAGGGGGCGAAAACGAGCAGTACTTC. Encoded protein: CASSLALRGTGGENEQYF.

The sample holds many counts of this clonotype. This rearrangement joins TRBV6-1 to TRBJ2-5; D might be TRBD2 (6 bases). The CDR3 is made up of 14 amino acids. CDR1 and CDR2 from the germline V gene are MNHNS and SASEGT. With 5 bases removed from V and 4 bases from J, the gap between germline ends came to 14 bases. CDR3 coding DNA: TGTGCCAGCAGTACACGGACTATAATAGAGACCCAGTACTTC. This translates into CASSTRTIIETQYF.